The sequence of this T cell receptor (beta chain) was determined in a study of shared clonotypes between healthy human individuals. On the study more broadly: Aged 18 to 49, the donors were a couple of women and a few men. General study points: The genetic and exposure-history diversity represented was limited by few donors. As a rule, naive subsets had a larger estimated richness than memory subsets.

About this clone itself: What it recognizes is unknown.

Trimming took 2 bases from V and 10 from J, leaving 18 bases between them. This CDR3 region has 15 residues. Germline-derived CDR1 and CDR2 are SGHRS and YFSETQ. Produced via immunoSEQ multiplex PCR; TCRdb's table is partial and in-frame only. Among over a million clones listed, approximately 78% were seen once. The sequenced sample was memory CD4+ T cells from PBMCs. Subset here: CD45RA-negative fraction. This chain uses TRBV5-1 with TRBJ2-2, with D possibly matching TRBD1 (6 bases). The TCR sequence derives from a man aged 18 to 29 in good health. Some clones in this sample may be carry-over from other donors' samples. CDR3 protein: CASSFTGTLKTELFF. In DNA, the CDR3 is TGCGCCAGCAGCTTTACCGGGACACTCAAAACGGAGCTGTTTTTT.